This T cell receptor beta chain was sequenced during a study of regulatory T cells in long-lasting Graves disease. Regarding the study as a whole: There were preferences for TRBV28, TRBJ1-2 and TRBJ2-5 in persistent disease.

Combining iRepertoire HTBI primers with Arm-PCR of CDR3 regions, the authors built TCR beta libraries. TCRdb re-called the multiplex PCR reads through MiXCR, storing one row per CDR3 protein. Seen here are about 520,000 distinct CDR3 sequences, 12% observed once, and the top ten hold roughly 8.9%. The table lists this clonotype with many counts. Its antigen is unknown. V gave up 8 bases and J gave up 1 base; unmatched junction bases: 10. The CDR3 loop spans 15 amino acids. Germline V gene lookup returns CDR1 MDHEN and CDR2 SYDVKM. Time point here: newly diagnosed GD, antithyroid drugs for less than 3 months. From RNA extracted from PBMCs, the TCR library was made. Those enrolled as patients came out of an endocrinology department in Xi'an, China. Staff took around 9 milliliters of peripheral blood and put it into EDTA tubes. In addition, the sample was reused for a study of T cells in Graves' hyperthyroidism and ophthalmopathy. From that second work: Appearing also in blood were most of the thyroid clonotypes expanded above 0.001.

The sequence was collected from a woman aged 25 to 39 with Graves disease. The chain is built from TRBV28 and TRBJ2-5; 7 nucleotides match TRBD1. Sample: peripheral blood mononuclear cells (PBMCs), taken at new diagnosis, from a patient treated with antithyroid drugs. The CDR3 loop is CASGRTGAGQETQYF. The CDR3 nucleotides read TGTGCCAGCGGTAGGACAGGCGCAGGCCAAGAGACCCAGTACTTC.